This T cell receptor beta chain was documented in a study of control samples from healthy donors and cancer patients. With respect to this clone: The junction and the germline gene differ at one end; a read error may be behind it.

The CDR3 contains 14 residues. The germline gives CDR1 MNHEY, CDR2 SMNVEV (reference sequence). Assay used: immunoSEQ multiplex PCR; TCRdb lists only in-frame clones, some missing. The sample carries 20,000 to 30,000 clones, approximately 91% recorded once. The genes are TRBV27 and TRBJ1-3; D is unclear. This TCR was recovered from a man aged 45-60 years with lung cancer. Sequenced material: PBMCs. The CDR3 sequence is CASSLSRTGNTIYF. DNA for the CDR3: TGTGCCAGCAGTCTATCAAGGACTGGAAACACCATATATTTT.